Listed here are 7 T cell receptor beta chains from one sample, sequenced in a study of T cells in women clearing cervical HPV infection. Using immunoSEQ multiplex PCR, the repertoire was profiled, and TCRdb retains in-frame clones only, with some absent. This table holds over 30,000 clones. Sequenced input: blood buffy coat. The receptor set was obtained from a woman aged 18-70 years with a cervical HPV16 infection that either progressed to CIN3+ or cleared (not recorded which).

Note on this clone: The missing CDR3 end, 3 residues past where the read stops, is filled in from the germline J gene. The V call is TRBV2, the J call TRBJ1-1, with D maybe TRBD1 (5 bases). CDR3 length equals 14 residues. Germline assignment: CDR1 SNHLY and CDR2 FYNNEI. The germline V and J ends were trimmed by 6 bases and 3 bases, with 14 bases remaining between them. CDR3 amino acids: CASRGREEDTEAFF. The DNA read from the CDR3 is TGTGCCAGCAGAGGCAGGGAGGAGGACACTGAA.

The CDR3 loop reads CASSSGVHEKLFF. Incomplete CDR3 DNA: TGTGCCAGCAGCTCCGGGGTCCATGAAAAA. V and J are TRBV7-6 and TRBJ1-4; D is uncertain. The sequenced fragment ends 3 residues before the CDR3 boundary, so the rest is inferred from the germline J gene. CDR1 and CDR2 (germline): SGHVS, FNYEAQ. This CDR3 is 13 amino acids long. The V end lost 4 bases, the J end lost 6 bases, and 9 bases lay between the germline ends.

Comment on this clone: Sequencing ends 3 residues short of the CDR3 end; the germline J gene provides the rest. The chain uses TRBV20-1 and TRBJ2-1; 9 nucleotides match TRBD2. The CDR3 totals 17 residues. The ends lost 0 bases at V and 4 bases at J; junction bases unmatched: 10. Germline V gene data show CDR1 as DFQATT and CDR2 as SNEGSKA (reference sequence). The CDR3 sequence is CSARDHLGTSSYNEQFF. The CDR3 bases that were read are TGCAGTGCTAGAGATCACCTCGGGACTAGCAGTTACAATGAG.

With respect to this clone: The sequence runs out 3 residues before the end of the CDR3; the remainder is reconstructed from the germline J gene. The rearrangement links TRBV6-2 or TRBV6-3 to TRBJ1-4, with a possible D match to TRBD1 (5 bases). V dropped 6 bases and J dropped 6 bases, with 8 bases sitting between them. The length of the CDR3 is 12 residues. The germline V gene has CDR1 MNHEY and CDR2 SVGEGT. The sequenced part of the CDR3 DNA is TGTGCCAGCAGGACAGCAGATGAAAAA. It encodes CASRTADEK. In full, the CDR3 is CASRTADEKLFF.

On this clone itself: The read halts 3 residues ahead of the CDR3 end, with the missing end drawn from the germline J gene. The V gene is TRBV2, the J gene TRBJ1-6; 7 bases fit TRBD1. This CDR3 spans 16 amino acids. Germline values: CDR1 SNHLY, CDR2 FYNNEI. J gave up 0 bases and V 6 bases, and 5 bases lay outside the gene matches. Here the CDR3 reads CASRGTAPSYNSPLHF. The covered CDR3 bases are TGTGCCAGCAGGGGGACAGCTCCCTCCTATAATTCACCC.

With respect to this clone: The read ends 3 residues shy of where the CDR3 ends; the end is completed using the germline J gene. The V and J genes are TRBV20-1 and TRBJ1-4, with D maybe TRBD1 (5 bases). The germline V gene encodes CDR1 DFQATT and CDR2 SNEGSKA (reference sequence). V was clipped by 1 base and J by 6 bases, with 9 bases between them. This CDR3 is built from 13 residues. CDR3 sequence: CSARVGHDEKLFF. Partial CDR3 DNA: TGCAGTGCTAGAGTCGGACACGATGAAAAA.

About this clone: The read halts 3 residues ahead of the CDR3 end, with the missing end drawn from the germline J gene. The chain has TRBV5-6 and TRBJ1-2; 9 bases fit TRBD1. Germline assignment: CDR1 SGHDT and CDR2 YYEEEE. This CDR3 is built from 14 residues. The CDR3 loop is CASSWVGQGSGYTF. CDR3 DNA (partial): TGTGCCAGCAGCTGGGTAGGACAGGGGAGCGGC.